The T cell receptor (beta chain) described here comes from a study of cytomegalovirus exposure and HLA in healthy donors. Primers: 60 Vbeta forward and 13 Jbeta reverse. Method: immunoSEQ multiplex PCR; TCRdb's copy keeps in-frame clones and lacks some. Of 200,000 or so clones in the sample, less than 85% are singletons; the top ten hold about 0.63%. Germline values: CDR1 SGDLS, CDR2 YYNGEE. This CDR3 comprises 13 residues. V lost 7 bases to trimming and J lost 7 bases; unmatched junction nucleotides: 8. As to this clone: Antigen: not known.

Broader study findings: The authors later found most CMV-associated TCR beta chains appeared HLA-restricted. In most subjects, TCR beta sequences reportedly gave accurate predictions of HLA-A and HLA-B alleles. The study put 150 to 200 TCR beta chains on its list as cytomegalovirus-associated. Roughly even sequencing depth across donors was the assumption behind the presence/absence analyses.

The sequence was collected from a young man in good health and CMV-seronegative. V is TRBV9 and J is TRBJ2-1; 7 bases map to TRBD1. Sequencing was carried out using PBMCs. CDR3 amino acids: CASAETGKNEQFF. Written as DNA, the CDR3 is TGTGCCAGCGCCGAGACAGGGAAGAATGAGCAGTTCTTC.